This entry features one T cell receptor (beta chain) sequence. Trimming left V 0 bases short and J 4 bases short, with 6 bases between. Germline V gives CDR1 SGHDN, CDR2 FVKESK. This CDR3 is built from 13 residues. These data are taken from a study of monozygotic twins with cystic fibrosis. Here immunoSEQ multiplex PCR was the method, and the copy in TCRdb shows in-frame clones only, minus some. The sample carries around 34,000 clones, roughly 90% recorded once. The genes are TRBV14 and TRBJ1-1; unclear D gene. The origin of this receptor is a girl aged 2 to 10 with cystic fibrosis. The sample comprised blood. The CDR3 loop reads CASSQDLVTEAFF. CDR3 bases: TGTGCCAGCAGCCAAGATTTGGTCACTGAAGCTTTCTTT. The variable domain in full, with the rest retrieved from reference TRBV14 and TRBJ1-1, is EAGVTQFPSHSVIEKGQTVTLRCDPISGHDNLYWYRRVMGKEIKFLLHFVKESKQDESGMPNNRFLAERTGGTYSTLKVQPAELEDSGVYFCASSQDLVTEAFFGQGTRLTVV.